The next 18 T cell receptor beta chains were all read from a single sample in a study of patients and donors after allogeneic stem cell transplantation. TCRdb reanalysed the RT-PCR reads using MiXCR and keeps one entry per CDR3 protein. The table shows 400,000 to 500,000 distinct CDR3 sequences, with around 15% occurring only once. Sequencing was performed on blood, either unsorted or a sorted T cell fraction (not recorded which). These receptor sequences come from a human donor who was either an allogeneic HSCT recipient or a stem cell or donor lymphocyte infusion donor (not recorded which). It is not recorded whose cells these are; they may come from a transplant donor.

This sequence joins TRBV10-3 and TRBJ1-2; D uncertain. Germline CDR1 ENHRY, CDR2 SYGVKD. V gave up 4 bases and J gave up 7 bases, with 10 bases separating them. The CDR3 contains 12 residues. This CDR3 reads CAISASQAGYTF. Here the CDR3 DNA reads TGTGCCATCAGTGCCTCCCAGGCTGGCTACACCTTC.

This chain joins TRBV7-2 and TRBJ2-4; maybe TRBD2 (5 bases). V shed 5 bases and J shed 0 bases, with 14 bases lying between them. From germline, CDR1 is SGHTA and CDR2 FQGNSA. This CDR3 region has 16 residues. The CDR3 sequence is CASSLRTGIAKNIQYF. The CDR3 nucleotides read TGTGCCAGCAGCCTCCGGACGGGGATAGCCAAAAACATTCAGTACTTC.

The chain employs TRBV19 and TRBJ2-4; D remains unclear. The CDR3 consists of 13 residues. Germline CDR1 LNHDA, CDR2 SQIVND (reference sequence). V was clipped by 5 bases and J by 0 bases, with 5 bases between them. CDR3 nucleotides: TGTGCCAGTAGTGGGGTAGCCAAAAACATTCAGTACTTC. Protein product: CASSGVAKNIQYF. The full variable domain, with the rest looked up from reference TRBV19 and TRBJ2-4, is DGGITQSPKYLFRKEGQNVTLSCEQNLNHDAMYWYRQDPGQGLRLIYYSQIVNDFQKGDIAEGYSVSREKKESFPLTVTSAQKNPTAFYLCASSGVAKNIQYFGAGTRLSVL.

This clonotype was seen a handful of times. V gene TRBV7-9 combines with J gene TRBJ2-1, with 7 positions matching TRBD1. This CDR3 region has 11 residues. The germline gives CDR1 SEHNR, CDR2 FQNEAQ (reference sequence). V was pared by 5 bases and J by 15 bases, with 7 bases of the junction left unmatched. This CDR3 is CASSGPGQRFF. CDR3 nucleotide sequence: TGTGCCAGCAGCGGTCCGGGACAGAGGTTCTTC.

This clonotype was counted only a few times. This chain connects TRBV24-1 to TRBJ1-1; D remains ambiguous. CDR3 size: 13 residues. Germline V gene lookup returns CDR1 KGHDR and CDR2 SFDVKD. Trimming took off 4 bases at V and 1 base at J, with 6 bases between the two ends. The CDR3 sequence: CATSETGNTEAFF. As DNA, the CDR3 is TGTGCCACCAGTGAGACGGGGAACACTGAAGCTTTCTTT.

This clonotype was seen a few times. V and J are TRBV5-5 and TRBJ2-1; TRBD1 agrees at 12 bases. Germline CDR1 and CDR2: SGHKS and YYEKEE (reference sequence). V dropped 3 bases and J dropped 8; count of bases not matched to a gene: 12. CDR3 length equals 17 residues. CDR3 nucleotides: TGTGCCAGCAGCTCCCCTGTCCGGGGACAGGGGGCCGATGAGCAGTTCTTC. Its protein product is CASSSPVRGQGADEQFF.

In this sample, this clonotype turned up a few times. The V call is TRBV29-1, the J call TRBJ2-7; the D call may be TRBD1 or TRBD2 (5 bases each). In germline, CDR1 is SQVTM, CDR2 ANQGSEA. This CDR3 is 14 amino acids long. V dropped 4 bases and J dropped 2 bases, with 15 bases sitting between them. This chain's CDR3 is CSVGGSPRTYEQYF. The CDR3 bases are TGCAGCGTTGGGGGGTCCCCCCGGACCTACGAGCAGTACTTC.

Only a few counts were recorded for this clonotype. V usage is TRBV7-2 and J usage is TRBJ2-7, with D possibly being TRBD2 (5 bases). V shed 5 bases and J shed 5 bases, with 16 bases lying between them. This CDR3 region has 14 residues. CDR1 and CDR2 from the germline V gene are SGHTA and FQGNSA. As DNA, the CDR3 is TGTGCCAGCAGCCCCGACTACCCGAGGGACGAGCAGTACTTC. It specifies CASSPDYPRDEQYF.

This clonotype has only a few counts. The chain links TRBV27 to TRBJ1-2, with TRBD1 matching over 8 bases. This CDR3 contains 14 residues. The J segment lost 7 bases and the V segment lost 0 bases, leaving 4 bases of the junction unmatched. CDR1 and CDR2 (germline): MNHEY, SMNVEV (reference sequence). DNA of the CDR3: TGTGCCAGCAGTTTATCGGACAGGGTTGGTGGCTACACCTTC. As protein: CASSLSDRVGGYTF.

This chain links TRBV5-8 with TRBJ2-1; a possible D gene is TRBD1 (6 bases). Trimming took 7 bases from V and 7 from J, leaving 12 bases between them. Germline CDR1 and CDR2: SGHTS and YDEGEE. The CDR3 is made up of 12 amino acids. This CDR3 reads CASLRGGNEQFF. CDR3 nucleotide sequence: TGTGCCAGCCTTAGAGGGGGAAATGAGCAGTTCTTC.

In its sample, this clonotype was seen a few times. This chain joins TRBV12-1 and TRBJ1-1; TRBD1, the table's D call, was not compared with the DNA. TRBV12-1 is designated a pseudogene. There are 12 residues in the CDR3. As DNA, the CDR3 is TGTGCCAGCAGCTCCCGCGGGGGTGAAGCTTTCTTT. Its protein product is CASSSRGGEAFF.

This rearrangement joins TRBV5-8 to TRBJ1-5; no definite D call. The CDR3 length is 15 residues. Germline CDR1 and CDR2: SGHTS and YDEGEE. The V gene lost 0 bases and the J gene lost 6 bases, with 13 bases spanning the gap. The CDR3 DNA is TGTGCCAGCAGCTTGGGCGGAGGTTCCGGTCAGCCCCAGCATTTT. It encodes CASSLGGGSGQPQHF.

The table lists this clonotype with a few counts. The CDR3 DNA reads TGCAGTGCCCCCCTCAGTCCTTTCGGGACTGAAGCTTTCTTT. Residues: CSAPLSPFGTEAFF. This chain joins TRBV20-1 and TRBJ1-1; D ambiguous. Trimming shortened V by 6 bases and J by 5 bases, and 19 bases separated the two germline ends. The CDR3 is 14 residues long. The germline V gene encodes CDR1 DFQATT and CDR2 SNEGSKA (reference sequence).

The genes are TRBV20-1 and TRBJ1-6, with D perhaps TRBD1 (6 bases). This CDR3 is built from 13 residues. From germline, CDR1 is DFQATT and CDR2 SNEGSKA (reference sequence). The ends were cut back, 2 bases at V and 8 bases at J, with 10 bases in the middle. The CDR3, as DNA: TGCAGTGCTAGAACAGGGCGTGATTCACCCCTCCACTTT. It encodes CSARTGRDSPLHF.

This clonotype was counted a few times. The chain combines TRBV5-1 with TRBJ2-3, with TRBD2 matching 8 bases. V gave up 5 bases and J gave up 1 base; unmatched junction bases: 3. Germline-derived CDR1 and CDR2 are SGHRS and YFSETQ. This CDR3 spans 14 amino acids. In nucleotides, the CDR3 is TGCGCCAGCAGGAGCGGGGGAGGCACAGATACGCAGTATTTT. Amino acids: CASRSGGGTDTQYF. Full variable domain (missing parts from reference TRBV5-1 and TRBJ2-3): KAGVTQTPRYLIKTRGQQVTLSCSPISGHRSVSWYQQTPGQGLQFLFEYFSETQRNKGNFPGRFSGRQFSNSRSEMNVSTLELGDSALYLCASRSGGGTDTQYFGPGTRLTVL.

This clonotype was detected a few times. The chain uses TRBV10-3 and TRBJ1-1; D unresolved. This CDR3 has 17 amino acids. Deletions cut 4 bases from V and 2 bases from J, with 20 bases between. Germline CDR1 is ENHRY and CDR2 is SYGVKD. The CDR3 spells CAISGLHLRGGNTEAFF. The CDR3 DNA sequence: TGTGCCATCAGTGGGTTACACCTCCGAGGAGGAAACACTGAAGCTTTCTTT.

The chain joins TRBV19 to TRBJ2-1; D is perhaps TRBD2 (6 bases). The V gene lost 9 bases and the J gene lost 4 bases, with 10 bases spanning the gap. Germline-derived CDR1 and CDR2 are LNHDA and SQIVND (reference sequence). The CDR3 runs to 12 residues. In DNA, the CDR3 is TGTGCCAGCGGGAGACATTACAATGAGCAGTTCTTC. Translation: CASGRHYNEQFF.

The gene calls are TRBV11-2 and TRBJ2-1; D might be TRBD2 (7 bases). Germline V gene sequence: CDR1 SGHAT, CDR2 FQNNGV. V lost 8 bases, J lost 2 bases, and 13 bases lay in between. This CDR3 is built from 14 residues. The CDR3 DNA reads TGTGCCAGCTCCCTGCGGGGGCCCTACAATGAGCAGTTCTTC. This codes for CASSLRGPYNEQFF.